This T cell receptor (beta chain) was documented in a study of T cell changes during pregnancy in multiple sclerosis (dated by TCRdb to about 2019). For context, the study as a whole: The study looked at changes in the T cell repertoire across pregnancy in women with multiple sclerosis.

To note about this clone: The specificity of this receptor is unknown. There are no base qualities to consult, and no much larger clone falls within one base.

Libraries were prepared through the immunoSEQ multiplex PCR assay. Not all clones reach the TCRdb copy of this immuneACCESS table, which keeps in-frame sequences only. Checked studies attribute under half of the gap to unresolved V genes and leave the rest unexplained. The sample yields around 99,000 clones; around 92% were counted once. The top ten constitute around 0.8% of the sample. Including the terminal cysteine and phenylalanine, the CDR3 comprises 13 residues. This entry keeps only the CDR3 DNA: 39 bases, framed from base 1. Reading the germline V gene (reference sequence) gives CDR1 MNHEY and CDR2 SMNVEV. Cut back by 6 bases and 2 bases, the V and J ends lie 10 bases apart.

The TCR comes from a female donor in good health, enrolled as a control in a pregnancy study. Rearrangement joined TRBV27 to TRBJ1-2, with a tentative D gene TRBD1 over 5 matching bases. The sequenced sample was peripheral blood, obtained in the third trimester of pregnancy. The DNA sequence is TGTGCCAGCAGGCAGACAGTCAACTATGGCTACACCTTC. It specifies CASRQTVNYGYTF.